These 19 T cell receptor beta chains were all obtained from the same sample, sequenced in a study of blood T cell repertoires in COVID-19. Libraries were prepared by immunoSEQ multiplex PCR; TCRdb keeps only in-frame clonotypes and omits some of them. The table lists some 170,000 clones, approximately 90% of them singletons. The specimen sequenced was peripheral blood. The receptor source for this set is a woman in her 70s with COVID-19, enrolled during active disease.

In this sample, this clone turned up a few times. The chain employs TRBV6-1 and TRBJ2-3; 8 nucleotides line up with TRBD2. This CDR3 has 15 amino acids. Germline V gene sequence: CDR1 MNHNS, CDR2 SASEGT. J gave up 2 bases and V 3 bases, and 4 bases lay outside the gene matches. CDR3 in DNA: TGTGCCAGCAGTGAGAGCGGGAGTTCCACAGATACGCAGTATTTT. As protein: CASSESGSSTDTQYF.

This chain joins TRBV29-1 and TRBJ2-1; D might be TRBD1 (6 bases). Trimming cost V 4 bases and J 5 bases, with 9 bases left between them. The CDR3 sequence is 12 residues long. Germline loops: CDR1 SQVTM, CDR2 ANQGSEA. The DNA for the CDR3 is TGCAGCGTTGGCGCAGGGGACAATGAGCAGTTCTTC. Translated, it gives CSVGAGDNEQFF.

The V and J genes are TRBV5-4 and TRBJ2-7; 8 bases are shared with TRBD1. Trimming at V came to 0 bases and at J to 7 bases, leaving 12 bases not matched to a gene. The CDR3 runs to 16 residues. Per germline, CDR1 SGHNT and CDR2 YYREEE (reference sequence). The CDR3 DNA reads as TGTGCCAGCAGCTTGGCCCCTGGACAGGGCCAAAGAGAGCAGTACTTC. This gives the protein CASSLAPGQGQREQYF.

The CDR3 DNA sequence: TGTGCCAGCGGCCTACGATCTAGCACTGAAGCTTTCTTT. Its protein is CASGLRSSTEAFF. J is TRBJ1-1 and V is TRBV3-1 (or the pseudogene TRBV3-2), with D uncertain. Between the trimmed V and J ends, which lost 8 bases and 4 bases, there was a span of 14 bases. The CDR3 covers 13 residues. Germline assignment: CDR1 LGHDT and CDR2 YNNKEL (reference sequence).

The rearrangement links TRBV11-2 to TRBJ2-7, with D hard to call. Trimming removed 0 bases at V and 6 bases at J, with 9 bases between. The germline V gene encodes CDR1 SGHAT and CDR2 FQNNGV. This CDR3 is built from 13 residues. The CDR3 protein is CASSLDPNGEQYF. DNA for the CDR3: TGTGCCAGCAGCTTAGATCCGAACGGCGAGCAGTACTTC.

The chain carries TRBV4-1 and TRBJ2-7; 8 bases align to TRBD1. V lost 4 bases and J lost 4; bases outside the gene matches: 9. There are 15 residues in the CDR3. CDR1 and CDR2 from the germline V gene are MGHRA and YSYEKL. CDR3 sequence: CASSRPGGEGYEQYF. The CDR3 bases are TGCGCCAGCAGCCGTCCAGGGGGCGAAGGATACGAGCAGTACTTC.

This clone was counted a single time. The V and J genes are TRBV5-6 and TRBJ2-5; D possibly corresponds to TRBD1 (6 bases). V shed 2 bases and J shed 1 base, with 12 bases lying between them. The CDR3 runs 15 residues. The V gene's germline CDR1 is SGHDT and CDR2 YYEEEE. The CDR3 spells CASSFPDRLQETQYF. The CDR3 DNA is TGTGCCAGCAGCTTCCCGGACAGACTCCAAGAGACCCAGTACTTC.

The V call is TRBV30, the J call TRBJ2-3, with TRBD2 as a possible D gene (5 bases). Trimming pared 5 bases from V and 0 bases from J, leaving 15 bases between. This CDR3 spans 15 amino acids. Germline lookup yields CDR1 GTSNPN and CDR2 SVGIG (reference sequence). The CDR3 DNA is TGTGCCTGGTTGAGGTGGGAGTCGAGCACAGATACGCAGTATTTT. It translates to CAWLRWESSTDTQYF.

The gene calls are TRBV10-3 and TRBJ2-7; 7 nucleotides align to TRBD1. The CDR3 runs 15 residues. J gave up 2 bases and V 0 bases, and 4 bases lay outside the gene matches. CDR1 ENHRY and CDR2 SYGVKD come from the germline V gene. CDR3 residues: CAISESAGGPYEQYF. The CDR3, as DNA: TGTGCCATCAGTGAGTCGGCAGGGGGACCCTACGAGCAGTACTTC.

The chain joins TRBV13 to TRBJ2-5; 7 positions match TRBD2. The V gene's germline CDR1 is PRHDT and CDR2 FYEKMQ (reference sequence). V trimming: 1 base; J trimming: 4 bases; junction bases outside the gene matches: 3. The CDR3 length is 14 residues. For the CDR3, the DNA is TGTGCCAGCAGCTTAGCGGGAGGCAGAGAGACCCAGTACTTC. This encodes CASSLAGGRETQYF.

This clone was seen a single time. The CDR3, as DNA: TGTGCCAGCAGCCAAGAGCTCAGGTCCTATGGCTACACCTTC. This codes for CASSQELRSYGYTF. V usage is TRBV3-1 (or the pseudogene TRBV3-2) and J usage is TRBJ1-2; D remains ambiguous. V was pared by 0 bases and J by 4 bases, with 9 bases between. The CDR3 spans 14 residues. Germline V gene data show CDR1 as LGHDT and CDR2 as YNNKEL (reference sequence).

The chain couples TRBV6-5 to TRBJ2-7; 7 positions agree with TRBD1. The CDR3 has 12 amino acids. Germline CDR1 reads MNHEY; CDR2 reads SVGAGI. V trimming: 8 bases; J trimming: 2 bases; junction bases outside the gene matches: 3. This CDR3 reads CASRDRTYEQYF. The DNA for the CDR3 is TGTGCCAGCCGGGACAGAACCTACGAGCAGTACTTC.

This clone has only one observation. The same CDR3 arises from other DNA sequences in this sample as well. The V gene is TRBV12-3 or TRBV12-4, the J gene TRBJ2-1; D is ambiguous. Trimming shortened V by 6 bases and J by 4 bases, and 4 bases separated the two germline ends. CDR3 size: 11 residues. CDR3 in amino acids: CASSQYNEQFF. The DNA of the CDR3 is TGTGCCAGCAGCCAATACAATGAGCAGTTCTTC.

To note about this clone: Different DNA sequences within this sample yield the same CDR3. J is TRBJ1-2 and V is TRBV7-9; 9 nucleotides match TRBD1. The CDR3 has 14 amino acids. Germline V gives CDR1 SEHNR, CDR2 FQNEAQ (reference sequence). After removal of 5 bases from V and 6 bases from J, the junction contained 7 bases not matched to a gene. The chain's CDR3 is CASSPPGQGHGYTF. CDR3 nucleotide sequence: TGTGCCAGCAGCCCCCCGGGACAGGGCCATGGCTACACCTTC. Using reference TRBV7-9 and TRBJ1-2 for the parts outside the CDR3, the full variable domain is DTGVSQNPRHKITKRGQNVTFRCDPISEHNRLYWYRQTLGQGPEFLTYFQNEAQLEKSRLLSDRFSAERPKGSFSTLEIQRTEQGDSAMYLCASSPPGQGHGYTFGSGTRLTVV.

CDR3 sequence: CASSLQGENEKLFF. Written as DNA, the CDR3 is TGTGCCAGCAGCCTACAGGGGGAAAATGAAAAACTGTTTTTT. V is TRBV27 and J is TRBJ1-4; 8 positions match TRBD1. The CDR3 extends over 14 amino acids. Germline CDR1 MNHEY, CDR2 SMNVEV (reference sequence). V lost 6 bases and J lost 5; bases outside the gene matches: 5.

The chain couples TRBV11-2 to TRBJ2-7; D perhaps matches TRBD2 (5 bases). V gave up 2 bases and J gave up 6 bases, with 14 bases separating them. Germline loops: CDR1 SGHAT, CDR2 FQNNGV. The CDR3 consists of 14 residues. The CDR3 protein is CASSLRLSAGEQYF. In DNA, the CDR3 is TGTGCCAGCAGCTTACGGCTATCCGCGGGCGAGCAGTACTTC. Filled out from reference TRBV11-2 and TRBJ2-7, the complete variable domain reads EAGVAQSPRYKIIEKRQSVAFWCNPISGHATLYWYQQILGQGPKLLIQFQNNGVVDDSQLPKDRFSAERLKGVDSTLKIQPAKLEDSAVYLCASSLRLSAGEQYFGPGTRLTVT.

This chain connects TRBV2 to TRBJ2-3, with a tentative D call TRBD2 (5 bases). Trimming stripped 4 bases from V and 4 bases from J, with 6 bases between. CDR1 is SNHLY, CDR2 FYNNEI, per germline. The CDR3 runs to 12 residues. The CDR3 protein is CASSVGADTQYF. CDR3 bases: TGTGCCAGCAGTGTGGGAGCAGATACGCAGTATTTT.

V gene TRBV5-4 combines with J gene TRBJ1-6; 7 bases map to TRBD1. CDR3 length equals 16 residues. Germline lookup yields CDR1 SGHNT and CDR2 YYREEE (reference sequence). V shed 0 bases, J shed 8 bases, and the junction held 8 bases outside the gene matches. The CDR3 region is CASSLAPRQGDSPLHF. The CDR3 region has the DNA TGTGCCAGCAGCTTGGCCCCCAGACAGGGAGATTCACCCCTCCACTTT. The entire variable domain, with the rest obtained from reference TRBV5-4 and TRBJ1-6, is as follows: ETGVTQSPTHLIKTRGQQVTLRCSSQSGHNTVSWYQQALGQGPQFIFQYYREEENGRGNFPPRFSGLQFPNYSSELNVNALELDDSALYLCASSLAPRQGDSPLHFGNGTRLTVT.

This clone was recorded only once. This chain joins TRBV10-3 and TRBJ2-5; TRBD1 agrees at 11 bases. The CDR3 has 17 amino acids. With 6 bases clipped from V and 3 bases from J, the junction kept 12 bases outside the gene matches. Germline-derived CDR1 and CDR2 are ENHRY and SYGVKD. CDR3 nucleotides: TGTGCCATCAGCCGAGGACAGGGGGCAAAACTAGAAGAGACCCAGTACTTC. Its translation is CAISRGQGAKLEETQYF.